These T cell receptor beta chains were read from a single sample in a study of shared clonotypes between healthy human individuals. TCRdb's table, derived via immunoSEQ multiplex PCR, lists solely in-frame clones and lacks some. The sample contains roughly 1 million clones, about 70% of which appear only once. Specimen: memory CD4+ T cells sorted from blood. These TCRs come from a man aged 18-30 years in good health. Both conserved end residues are part of each CDR3. Fields, in order: clone size, J gene, D gene, V gene, CDR3 DNA, CDR3 protein. A D gene is named only where the DNA matches it firmly. Clone size is shown for a subset of rows, as once, few, many or a class of expanded clone.

once	TRBJ1-2	.	TRBV7-2	TGTGCCAGCAGCTTACAGGGGCCAACCCGTGGCTACACCTTC	CASSLQGPTRGYTF
.	TRBJ2-7	TRBD1	TRBV19	TGTGCCAGTAGTCCACGCCCCGGACAGGGTTACAACGAGCAGTACTTC	CASSPRPGQGYNEQYF
.	TRBJ2-1	TRBD2	TRBV30	TGTGCCTGGAGTAGGAGGACTAGCGGAAACAATGAGCAGTTCTTC	CAWSRRTSGNNEQFF
once	TRBJ2-1	.	TRBV6-6	TGTGCCAGCAGTCCCGGACGGGAGCAGTTCTTC	CASSPGREQFF
once	TRBJ2-7	.	TRBV5-4	TGTGCCAGCAGCCCGACACTCCCGGGGCACGAGCAGTACTTC	CASSPTLPGHEQYF
many	TRBJ2-7	.	TRBV11-2	TGTGCCAGCAGCTTAGATCTACTTCACGAGCAGTACTTC	CASSLDLLHEQYF
.	TRBJ2-7	TRBD1	TRBV10-3	TGTGCCATCAGTGAAGGGACAGGGGGTCGGGAGCAGTACTTC	CAISEGTGGREQYF
.	TRBJ2-3	TRBD2	TRBV5-1	TGCGCCAGCAGCCCGACTAGCGGGAGGGCCGGAGTGGATACGCAGTATTTT	CASSPTSGRAGVDTQYF
.	TRBJ2-5	TRBD2	TRBV13	TGTGCCAGCAGCTTAAGGCTAGCGGGGTGGGAGACCCAGTACTTC	CASSLRLAGWETQYF
many	TRBJ1-5	.	TRBV19	TGTGCCAGTAGTATATTTGACGGGAACGTGGGCAATCAGCCCCAGCATTTT	CASSIFDGNVGNQPQHF
.	TRBJ1-5	.	TRBV2	TGTGCCAGCAGTGAAACGGCAGGCCCAAGCAATCAGCCCCAGCATTTT	CASSETAGPSNQPQHF
few	TRBJ2-7	TRBD2	TRBV7-2	TGTGCCAGCAGCTTAGTGGCCGGGACTAGCGGGAGTTACGAGCAGTACTTC	CASSLVAGTSGSYEQYF
once	TRBJ1-4	TRBD1	TRBV5-8	TGTGCCAGCAGCGGTGCAGGGGGATGGAAACTGTTTTTT	CASSGAGGWKLFF
once	TRBJ1-2	.	TRBV13	TGTGCCAGCAGCTTAGATGACTATGGCTACACCTTC	CASSLDDYGYTF
.	TRBJ1-4	.	TRBV19	TGTGCCAGTAGTATCCAACCCGGGGCAACTAATGAAAAACTGTTTTTT	CASSIQPGATNEKLFF
.	TRBJ1-1	.	TRBV5-4	TGTGCCAGCAGCCCTACCTGGACAGTTTCGAACACTGAAGCTTTCTTT	CASSPTWTVSNTEAFF
.	TRBJ2-7	.	TRBV5-4	TGTGCCAGCAGCTCGGCAGGGCAGGCTAACGAGCAGTACTTC	CASSSAGQANEQYF
.	TRBJ2-1	.	TRBV5-6	TGTGCCAGCAGCTTGGTAGTAGGGTCCCCCTACAATGAGCAGTTCTTC	CASSLVVGSPYNEQFF
few	TRBJ2-2	.	TRBV30	TGTGCCTGGAGTGTGGGTCACACCGGGGAGCTGTTTTTT	CAWSVGHTGELFF
.	TRBJ2-3	.	TRBV20-1	TGCAGTGCTAGTGGAACAGATACGCAGTATTTT	CSASGTDTQYF
.	TRBJ2-7	TRBD1	TRBV25-1	TGTGCCAGCAGTCAAAGTTGGACAGGGAGCTCCTACGAGCAGTACTTC	CASSQSWTGSSYEQYF
.	TRBJ2-2	TRBD1	TRBV11-3	TGTGCCAGCAGCTTGACAGGGCCCGGGGAGCTGTTTTTT	CASSLTGPGELFF
once	TRBJ1-3	.	TRBV10-3	TGTGCCATCAGTGAACAGGAGATCTCTGGAAACACCATATATTTT	CAISEQEISGNTIYF
.	TRBJ2-2	TRBD2	TRBV4-3	TGCGCCAGCAGCGGGACTAGCGGGAGGGCCACCGGGGAGCTGTTTTTT	CASSGTSGRATGELFF
.	TRBJ1-4	.	TRBV10-3	TGTGCCATCAGGAAAGACACAACAACTAATGAAAAACTGTTTTTT	CAIRKDTTTNEKLFF
.	TRBJ2-1	TRBD1	TRBV2	TGTGCCAGCAGTGGGGAACAGGGGTCCTACAATGAGCAGTTCTTC	CASSGEQGSYNEQFF
once	TRBJ2-2	TRBD1	TRBV5-1	TGCGCCAGCAGCGCTCAGGGGGACGGGGAGCTGTTTTTT	CASSAQGDGELFF
.	TRBJ2-5	.	TRBV2	TGTGCCAGCATCGATCACAGGGCAGAGACCCAGTACTTC	CASIDHRAETQYF
few	TRBJ2-1	TRBD2	TRBV11-2	TGTGCCAGCAGCCCAGGACTAGCGGGAGGCCGAGGATTAAATGAGCAGTTCTTC	CASSPGLAGGRGLNEQFF
.	TRBJ2-7	.	TRBV5-6	TGTGCCAGCAGCGCATCCGGGGGCTCCTACGAGCAGTACTTC	CASSASGGSYEQYF
.	TRBJ2-7	TRBD2	TRBV7-2	TGTGCCAGCAGCCCCTACGGGACTAGCGGAGACGAGCAGTACTTC	CASSPYGTSGDEQYF
.	TRBJ2-3	TRBD1	TRBV5-1	TGCGCCAGCAGCTCCGGACAGGGGGTAGTAGATACGCAGTATTTT	CASSSGQGVVDTQYF
.	TRBJ2-3	TRBD2	TRBV30	TGTGCCGCGACTAGCGGAACAGATACGCAGTATTTT	CAATSGTDTQYF